The 30 T cell receptor beta chains below were found in one sample sequenced in a study of early T cells in non-severe SARS-CoV-2 infection. TCRdb reprocessed the 5' RACE reads with MiXCR, giving one entry per CDR3 protein. The table records 25,000 to 35,000 distinct CDR3 sequences, over 4.5% of them present only once. The specimen was whole blood, collected at baseline. Source of these receptors: an adult who was a healthcare worker with PCR-confirmed SARS-CoV-2 infection or an uninfected control (not recorded which).

This clonotype was seen a few times. The chain has TRBV5-6 and TRBJ2-7; D uncertain. The CDR3 is 11 residues long. The V end lost 2 bases, the J end lost 6 bases, and 6 bases lay between the germline ends. Germline V gene data show CDR1 as SGHDT and CDR2 as YYEEEE. The CDR3 nucleotides read TGTGCCAGCAGCTTAATGGGCGAGCAGTACTTC. It encodes CASSLMGEQYF.

The chain links TRBV20-1 to TRBJ2-3; 8 bases map to TRBD2. The V and J ends lost 0 bases and 4 bases, in that order; junction bases with no gene match: 3. From germline, CDR1 is DFQATT and CDR2 SNEGSKA (reference sequence). CDR3 length: 14 residues. CDR3 sequence (DNA): TGCAGTGCTAGAGATCCGGGGGGGCCAGATACGCAGTATTTT. It encodes CSARDPGGPDTQYF.

This clonotype was seen repeatedly, ten times or more. The chain uses TRBV12-3 or TRBV12-4 and TRBJ1-6; D ambiguous. V was trimmed by 4 bases and J by 10 bases, leaving 8 bases between them. The CDR3 contains 12 residues. CDR3 in DNA: TGTGCCAGCAGTTCCCCCAGCTCACCCCTCCACTTT. It specifies CASSSPSSPLHF.

Ten or more counts support this clonotype. CDR3 sequence: CSALWGGRDYEQYF. As DNA, the CDR3 is TGCAGTGCTTTGTGGGGGGGGCGCGACTACGAGCAGTACTTC. The chain employs TRBV20-1 and TRBJ2-7, with TRBD2 as a possible D gene (7 bases). V lost 5 bases, J lost 3 bases, and 17 bases lay in between. CDR1 is DFQATT and CDR2 is SNEGSKA in the germline V gene (reference sequence). CDR3 size: 14 residues.

In its sample, this clonotype was seen many times. The rearrangement joins TRBV5-6 to TRBJ2-5; D may be TRBD1 (6 bases). The germline V gene has CDR1 SGHDT and CDR2 YYEEEE. V lost 0 bases to trimming and J lost 4 bases, with 13 bases between them. The CDR3 is made up of 15 amino acids. CDR3 bases: TGTGCCAGCAGCTTGGCTGGCAGGGGCCTAGAGACCCAGTACTTC. Translating it yields CASSLAGRGLETQYF.

This clonotype was picked up many times. This chain joins TRBV29-1 and TRBJ2-1; 10 bases agree with TRBD2. V gave up 7 bases and J gave up 0 bases; unmatched junction bases: 6. The CDR3 covers 15 residues. The germline V gene encodes CDR1 SQVTM and CDR2 ANQGSEA. CDR3 sequence (DNA): TGCAGCGCCCAACTAGCGGGGCCCTCCTACAATGAGCAGTTCTTC. Translation: CSAQLAGPSYNEQFF.

This clonotype was observed many times. The V call is TRBV6-5, the J call TRBJ2-5; 8 positions agree with TRBD1. Per germline, CDR1 MNHEY and CDR2 SVGAGI. The CDR3 loop spans 15 amino acids. V shed 0 bases and J 3 bases; nucleotides not matched to a gene: 3. DNA for the CDR3: TGTGCCAGCAGTTACTCGACAGGGGTCAAAGAGACCCAGTACTTC. Protein sequence: CASSYSTGVKETQYF.

The sample holds many counts of this clonotype. The chain uses TRBV6-5 and TRBJ2-1; D gene unclear. The CDR3 is 13 amino acids. Trimming cost V 0 bases and J 7 bases, with 7 bases left between them. CDR1 and CDR2 from the germline V gene are MNHEY and SVGAGI. The CDR3 nucleotides are TGTGCCAGCAGTTACTCGAATCGGAATGAGCAGTTCTTC. Translating it yields CASSYSNRNEQFF.

The sample holds many counts of this clonotype. The V call is TRBV4-1, the J call TRBJ2-1; 12 nucleotides agree with TRBD1. Germline V gene sequence: CDR1 MGHRA, CDR2 YSYEKL. The CDR3 loop spans 18 amino acids. Trimming removed 3 bases from V and 3 bases from J; junction bases left unmatched: 9. CDR3 region: CASSHGTGGSGDYNEQFF. The CDR3 DNA sequence: TGCGCCAGCAGCCACGGGACAGGGGGCTCCGGGGACTACAATGAGCAGTTCTTC.

The sample holds many counts of this clonotype. The genes are TRBV12-3 or TRBV12-4 and TRBJ2-1; D unclear. The ends were cut back, 9 bases at V and 7 bases at J, with 19 bases in the middle. The CDR3 consists of 14 residues. CDR3 coding DNA: TGTGCCAGTAGGGTAAACGAACTTGGAAATGAGCAGTTCTTC. This encodes CASRVNELGNEQFF.

This clonotype has a count of ten or more. V and J are TRBV7-6 and TRBJ2-2; TRBD2 matches 8 bases. Germline CDR1 and CDR2: SGHVS and FNYEAQ. This CDR3 has 16 residues. With V trimmed by 6 bases and J by 8 bases, 14 bases remained unmatched. The DNA of the CDR3 is TGTGCCAGCAGACTTTGGACTAGCTCCCGTCCTGGGGAGCTGTTTTTT. Its translation: CASRLWTSSRPGELFF. Based on the CDR3 plus reference TRBV7-6 and TRBJ2-2, the full variable domain is GAGVSQSPRYKVTKRGQDVALRCDPISGHVSLYWYRQALGQGPEFLTYFNYEAQQDKSGLPNDRFSAERPEGSISTLTIQRTEQRDSAMYRCASRLWTSSRPGELFFGEGSRLTVL.

Many counts were recorded for this clonotype. This sequence joins TRBV6-6 and TRBJ2-1; 11 bases fit TRBD2. Germline V lookup: CDR1 MNHNY, CDR2 SVGAGI (reference sequence). There are 19 residues in the CDR3. Losses at the gene ends were 8 bases for V and 7 bases for J; bases not matched to a gene: 22. For the CDR3, the DNA is TGTGCCAGCGGCCAACCCGGGGGAGCTCCTAGCGGGGGGCTTAATGAGCAGTTCTTC. It specifies CASGQPGGAPSGGLNEQFF.

This clonotype was counted ten times or more. The J gene is TRBJ2-1, the V gene TRBV19; D gene ambiguous. The CDR3 spans 12 residues. Germline V gene data show CDR1 as LNHDA and CDR2 as SQIVND (reference sequence). Trimming took 5 bases from V and 10 from J, leaving 12 bases between them. CDR3 loop: CASSESLGEQFF. Here the CDR3 DNA reads TGTGCCAGTAGTGAATCTCTTGGGGAGCAGTTCTTC.

This clonotype was detected a few times. The CDR3 loop reads CASGPPRDREGRTEAFF. The CDR3 coding sequence is TGTGCTAGTGGCCCCCCTCGGGACAGGGAAGGAAGGACTGAAGCTTTCTTT. The rearrangement uses TRBV12-5 and TRBJ1-1, with 9 positions matching TRBD1. V shed 6 bases, J shed 5 bases, and the junction held 16 bases outside the gene matches. The CDR3 spans 17 residues. In germline, CDR1 is LGHNT, CDR2 FRNRAP.

This clonotype occurred many times. The V and J genes are TRBV28 and TRBJ2-3; 8 nucleotides align to TRBD2. Germline assignment: CDR1 MDHEN and CDR2 SYDVKM. Losses at the gene ends were 3 bases for V and 6 bases for J; bases not matched to a gene: 8. The CDR3 has 15 amino acids. The CDR3 DNA reads as TGTGCCAGCAGTTTGAGCGGGAGCCTAGGCGATACGCAGTATTTT. Translation: CASSLSGSLGDTQYF.

This chain connects TRBV20-1 to TRBJ1-2; no definite D call. The CDR3 consists of 14 residues. Trimming removed 0 bases at V and 7 bases at J, with 15 bases between. Per germline, CDR1 DFQATT and CDR2 SNEGSKA (reference sequence). The CDR3 is CSARDIEEVGGYTF. The DNA of the CDR3 is TGCAGTGCTAGAGATATAGAGGAAGTTGGTGGCTACACCTTC.

DNA for the CDR3: TGTGCCAGCAGTGAAGCGTACGTTACCTACGAGCAGTACTTC. Translation gives CASSEAYVTYEQYF. The V and J genes are TRBV6-1 and TRBJ2-7; D unclear. The V end lost 0 bases, the J end lost 2 bases, and 8 bases lay between the germline ends. The germline CDR1 and CDR2 sequences are MNHNS and SASEGT. This CDR3 is built from 14 residues.

This clonotype was seen more than once but under ten times. V is TRBV20-1 and J is TRBJ1-2; D may be TRBD1 (6 bases). This CDR3 comprises 12 residues. Germline lookup yields CDR1 DFQATT and CDR2 SNEGSKA (reference sequence). The ends were cut back, 6 bases at V and 7 bases at J, with 15 bases in the middle. The CDR3 DNA sequence: TGCAGTGCCACCCCGGGGGCAGGTGGCTACACCTTC. It translates to CSATPGAGGYTF.

This clonotype was seen repeatedly, ten times or more. The chain links TRBV7-2 to TRBJ2-3; tentatively, D is TRBD2 (7 bases). Trimming shortened V by 0 bases and J by 11 bases, and 24 bases separated the two germline ends. The CDR3 has 17 residues. CDR1 and CDR2 from the germline V gene are SGHTA and FQGNSA. The CDR3 DNA reads as TGTGCCAGCAGCTTAGCCCGCTTAACGGGGGGCCCGGGGTGGCAGTATTTT. Translating it yields CASSLARLTGGPGWQYF.

This clonotype was observed many times. The chain has TRBV19 and TRBJ1-5; the match to TRBD1 covers 10 bases. The junction had 8 bases not matched to a gene; V was cut back by 5 bases and J by 1 base. Germline V CDR1 and CDR2: LNHDA, SQIVND (reference sequence). The CDR3 loop spans 17 amino acids. The CDR3 is CASSGQTGGESNQPQHF. CDR3 bases: TGTGCCAGTAGTGGTCAGACAGGGGGCGAGAGCAATCAGCCCCAGCATTTT.

Many counts were recorded for this clonotype. The V gene is TRBV5-4, the J gene TRBJ1-5; weak D call: TRBD1 (5 bases). Trimming removed 3 bases at V and 4 bases at J, with 11 bases between. Germline CDR1 reads SGHNT; CDR2 reads YYREEE (reference sequence). The CDR3 loop spans 14 amino acids. Here the CDR3 DNA reads TGTGCCAGCAGCTCGGGACTGAATAATCAGCCCCAGCATTTT. It is translated as CASSSGLNNQPQHF.

This chain joins TRBV11-3 and TRBJ2-5; D not resolved. V was pared by 5 bases and J by 4 bases, with 8 bases between. Germline lookup yields CDR1 SGHNT and CDR2 YENEEA. This CDR3 is 12 amino acids long. CDR3 protein: CASSPSLETQYF. The CDR3 DNA follows: TGTGCCAGCAGCCCGTCACTAGAGACCCAGTACTTC.

The chain combines TRBV3-1 with TRBJ2-6; tentatively, D is TRBD1 (6 bases). V lost 6 bases to trimming and J lost 0 bases, with 21 bases between them. CDR1 is LGHDT, CDR2 YNNKEL, per germline (reference sequence). The CDR3 loop spans 19 amino acids. CDR3 DNA sequence: TGTGCCAGCAGACAGAGTTGGACAGCGAGGGGCTCTGGGGCCAACGTCCTGACTTTC. Translating gives CASRQSWTARGSGANVLTF. Drawing the rest from reference TRBV3-1 and TRBJ2-6, the complete variable domain is DTAVSQTPKYLVTQMGNDKSIKCEQNLGHDTMYWYKQDSKKFLKIMFSYNNKELIINETVPNRFSPKSPDKAHLNLHINSLELGDSAVYFCASRQSWTARGSGANVLTFGAGSRLTVL.

This clonotype was detected ten times or more. The rearrangement uses TRBV27 and TRBJ2-1; the match to TRBD1 covers 12 bases. The V segment lost 10 bases and the J segment 6 bases; nucleotides outside the gene matches: 4. CDR1 and CDR2 from the germline V gene are MNHEY and SMNVEV (reference sequence). The CDR3 covers 13 residues. DNA of the CDR3: TGTGCCAAAGGGACAGGGGGCCCCAATGAGCAGTTCTTC. Translated, it gives CAKGTGGPNEQFF.

This clonotype was seen at least ten times. V and J are TRBV7-8 and TRBJ1-1; D not resolved. The CDR3 length is 15 residues. The V end was cut by 3 bases, the J end by 2 bases, with 13 bases between. Germline values: CDR1 SGHVS, CDR2 FQNEAQ. The CDR3 loop reads CASSFPEGTNTEAFF. CDR3 bases: TGTGCCAGCAGCTTCCCTGAAGGAACAAACACTGAAGCTTTCTTT.

Many counts were recorded for this clonotype. V usage is TRBV7-2 and J usage is TRBJ2-3, with D possibly called TRBD1 or TRBD2 (5 bases each). The CDR3 extends over 15 amino acids. Germline V lookup: CDR1 SGHTA, CDR2 FQGNSA. Trimming removed 6 bases at V and 0 bases at J, with 13 bases between. The CDR3 spells CASSLRGGSTDTQYF. CDR3 nucleotides: TGTGCCAGCAGTTTAAGGGGCGGGAGCACAGATACGCAGTATTTT.

This clonotype has ten or more counts. The chain links TRBV13 to TRBJ2-7; tentative D call: TRBD2 (6 bases). This CDR3 has 15 amino acids. Germline V lookup: CDR1 PRHDT, CDR2 FYEKMQ (reference sequence). The V and J ends lost 4 bases and 6 bases respectively, with 19 bases between them. The CDR3 DNA reads TGTGCCAGCAGCTCGGAGTTTGCGGGACCCCTCGAGCAGTACTTC. It specifies CASSSEFAGPLEQYF.

V gene TRBV18 combines with J gene TRBJ2-3; either TRBD1 or TRBD2 may supply D (5 bases each). The length of the CDR3 is 14 residues. With 6 bases removed from V and 2 bases from J, the gap between germline ends came to 12 bases. CDR1 and CDR2 from the germline V gene are KGHSH and LQKENI. CDR3: CASSPGTVTDTQYF. The CDR3 DNA is TGTGCCAGCTCTCCCGGGACGGTCACAGATACGCAGTATTTT.

This clonotype was seen repeatedly, ten times or more. CDR3 region: CASSLGQGPGQPQHF. CDR3 in DNA: TGCGCCAGCAGCCTCGGACAGGGACCGGGACAGCCCCAGCATTTT. The chain employs TRBV4-1 and TRBJ1-5, with 8 bases aligning to TRBD1. V gave up 4 bases and J gave up 7 bases; unmatched junction bases: 9. The CDR3 length is 15 residues. Germline CDR1 MGHRA, CDR2 YSYEKL.

J is TRBJ2-4 and V is TRBV28; no definite D call. This CDR3 is built from 14 residues. The germline gives CDR1 MDHEN, CDR2 SYDVKM. Trimming shortened V by 5 bases and J by 2 bases, and 10 bases separated the two germline ends. In DNA, the CDR3 is TGTGCCAGCAGTGACGTGTTTTCCAAAAACATTCAGTACTTC. This encodes CASSDVFSKNIQYF.